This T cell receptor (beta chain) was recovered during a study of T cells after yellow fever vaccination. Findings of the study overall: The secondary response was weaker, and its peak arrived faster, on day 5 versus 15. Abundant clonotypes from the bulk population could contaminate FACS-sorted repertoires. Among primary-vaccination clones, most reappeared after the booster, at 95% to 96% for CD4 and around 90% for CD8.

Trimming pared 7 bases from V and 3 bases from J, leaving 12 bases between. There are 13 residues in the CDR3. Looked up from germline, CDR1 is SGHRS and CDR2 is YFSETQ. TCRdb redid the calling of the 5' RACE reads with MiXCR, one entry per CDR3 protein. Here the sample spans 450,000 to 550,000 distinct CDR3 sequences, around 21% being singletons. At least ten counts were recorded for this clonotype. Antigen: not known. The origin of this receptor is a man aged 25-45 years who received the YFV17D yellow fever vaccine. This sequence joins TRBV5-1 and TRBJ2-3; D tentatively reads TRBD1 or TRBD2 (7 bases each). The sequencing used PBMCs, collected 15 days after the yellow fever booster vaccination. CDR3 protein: CASSGGGTDTQYF. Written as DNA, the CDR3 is TGCGCCAGCTCAGGGGGAGGGACAGATACGCAGTATTTT.